These T cell receptor beta chains were read from a single sample in a study of blood T cells in healthy people across ages. Via MiXCR, TCRdb re-called the 5' RACE reads, giving one row per CDR3 protein. The sample has around 1.7 million distinct CDR3 sequences; approximately 28% are singletons. The sample consisted of blood. All receptors come from a young woman in good health. CDR3s include the opening cysteine and the closing phenylalanine or tryptophan. The D gene is left open where the match is weak. Size tells how often a clone was seen (once, few, many) or the class of an expanded clone, and some rows leave it out.

V: TRBV6-1
J: TRBJ1-1
D: .
size: .
CDR3: CACSHRNLGTEAFF
DNA: TGTGCCTGCAGCCACAGGAACCTGGGGACTGAAGCTTTCTTT

V: TRBV12-3/TRBV12-4
J: TRBJ1-1
D: TRBD1
size: few
CDR3: CASTSFLEGRGPEAFF
DNA: TGTGCCAGCACGAGCTTTCTAGAAGGGAGGGGGCCTGAAGCTTTCTTT

V: TRBV5-1
J: TRBJ2-3
D: .
size: few
CDR3: CASSWNSGDTQYF
DNA: TGCGCCAGCAGCTGGAATAGCGGAGATACGCAGTATTTT

V: TRBV15
J: TRBJ2-7
D: .
size: few
CDR3: CATSRAAGTQDEQYF
DNA: TGTGCCACCAGCAGAGCCGCCGGGACACAAGACGAGCAGTACTTC

V: TRBV20-1
J: TRBJ2-3
D: .
size: few
CDR3: CSARDTASRLDTQYF
DNA: TGCAGTGCTAGAGATACGGCTAGTCGCTTAGATACGCAGTATTTT

V: TRBV9
J: TRBJ2-3
D: .
size: many
CDR3: CASSVGEATDTQYF
DNA: TGTGCCAGCAGCGTAGGAGAAGCCACAGATACGCAGTATTTT

V: TRBV12-3/TRBV12-4
J: TRBJ2-5
D: .
size: .
CDR3: CASSLNGPETQYF
DNA: TGTGCCAGCAGTTTAAACGGACCAGAGACCCAGTACTTC

V: TRBV20-1
J: TRBJ1-2
D: .
size: few
CDR3: CSAREQANYGYTF
DNA: TGCAGTGCTAGGGAGCAGGCTAACTATGGCTACACCTTC

V: TRBV30
J: TRBJ1-2
D: .
size: few
CDR3: CAWSVLDYGYTF
DNA: TGTGCCTGGAGTGTTTTGGACTATGGCTACACCTTC

V: TRBV7-3
J: TRBJ2-1
D: TRBD2
size: .
CDR3: CASSRDSGGGAGGEQFF
DNA: TGTGCCAGCAGCCGAGATTCTGGCGGGGGGGCAGGGGGTGAGCAGTTCTTC

V: TRBV7-9
J: TRBJ2-7
D: TRBD2
size: few
CDR3: CASSWTSGALYEQYF
DNA: TGTGCCAGCAGCTGGACTAGCGGGGCCCTCTACGAGCAGTACTTC

V: TRBV7-2
J: TRBJ1-1
D: .
size: .
CDR3: CASSLWDKMTRDTEAFF
DNA: TGTGCCAGCAGCCTGTGGGACAAAATGACTCGGGACACTGAAGCTTTCTTT

V: TRBV5-1
J: TRBJ2-7
D: .
size: .
CDR3: CASKEEWASREQYF
DNA: TGCGCCAGCAAGGAGGAGTGGGCCTCGAGGGAGCAGTACTTC

V: TRBV4-3
J: TRBJ2-1
D: .
size: many
CDR3: CASSLDRKSSYNEQFF
DNA: TGCGCCAGCAGCCTCGACAGGAAGAGCTCCTACAATGAGCAGTTCTTC

V: TRBV7-2
J: TRBJ2-4
D: TRBD1
size: few
CDR3: CASSLDSPDRQYF
DNA: TGTGCCAGCAGCTTGGACAGTCCGGACAGGCAGTACTTC

V: TRBV4-1
J: TRBJ2-3
D: .
size: many
CDR3: CASSQGVFTDTQYF
DNA: TGCGCCAGCAGCCAAGGAGTTTTCACAGATACGCAGTATTTT

V: TRBV7-9
J: TRBJ2-7
D: TRBD1
size: many
CDR3: CASSFGQGAGEQYF
DNA: TGTGCCAGCAGCTTTGGACAGGGGGCGGGCGAGCAGTACTTC

V: TRBV7-2
J: TRBJ2-4
D: TRBD2
size: .
CDR3: CASSLGLAENIAKNIQYF
DNA: TGTGCCAGCAGCTTGGGGCTAGCGGAGAATATAGCCAAAAACATTCAGTACTTC

V: TRBV6-6
J: TRBJ2-1
D: .
size: many
CDR3: CASSYQAGANEQFF
DNA: TGTGCCAGCAGTTATCAGGCGGGGGCCAATGAGCAGTTCTTC

V: TRBV6-6
J: TRBJ2-1
D: TRBD2
size: .
CDR3: CASRTGTSSYNEQFF
DNA: TGTGCCAGCAGAACCGGGACTAGCTCCTACAATGAGCAGTTCTTC

V: TRBV11-2
J: TRBJ1-2
D: .
size: .
CDR3: CASSLGRRGGYTF
DNA: TGTGCCAGCAGCTTGGGACGGAGGGGCGGCTACACCTTC

V: TRBV7-9
J: TRBJ2-1
D: .
size: .
CDR3: CASSSRLGLGNEQFF
DNA: TGTGCCAGCAGCTCAAGACTAGGGCTGGGCAATGAGCAGTTCTTC

V: TRBV29-1
J: TRBJ2-5
D: TRBD1
size: .
CDR3: CSGKAGGQETQYF
DNA: TGCAGCGGGAAAGCAGGGGGACAGGAGACCCAGTACTTC

V: TRBV7-2
J: TRBJ2-7
D: TRBD2
size: .
CDR3: CASSQAGLVGGTEQYF
DNA: TGTGCCAGCAGCCAAGCCGGACTAGTGGGGGGGACTGAGCAGTACTTC

V: TRBV7-9
J: TRBJ2-1
D: .
size: many
CDR3: CASSRLRGLARSYNEQFF
DNA: TGTGCCAGCAGCCGACTGAGGGGTCTAGCGCGCTCCTACAATGAGCAGTTCTTC

V: TRBV14
J: TRBJ1-2
D: .
size: few
CDR3: CASSQAGVQGTYGYTF
DNA: TGTGCCAGCAGCCAAGCAGGAGTCCAGGGCACCTATGGCTACACCTTC

V: TRBV7-2
J: TRBJ2-1
D: TRBD2
size: once
CDR3: CASSSAVLAGVLSEQFF
DNA: TGTGCCAGCAGCTCAGCGGTACTAGCGGGAGTTTTAAGTGAGCAGTTCTTC

V: TRBV20-1
J: TRBJ2-6
D: TRBD1
size: few
CDR3: CSASRTGGTSGANVLTF
DNA: TGCAGTGCTTCTCGAACAGGGGGTACCTCTGGGGCCAACGTCCTGACTTTC

V: TRBV6-5
J: TRBJ2-7
D: .
size: few
CDR3: CASSYPPEGVPDEQYF
DNA: TGTGCCAGCAGTTACCCCCCGGAGGGGGTTCCGGACGAGCAGTACTTC

V: TRBV10-3
J: TRBJ2-1
D: TRBD2
size: few
CDR3: CAISATSGLRDNEQFF
DNA: TGTGCCATCAGTGCGACTAGCGGGTTGAGGGACAATGAGCAGTTCTTC

V: TRBV7-9
J: TRBJ2-4
D: TRBD1
size: few
CDR3: CASSLGQQALDRVQDIQYF
DNA: TGTGCCAGCAGCTTAGGCCAACAGGCGCTGGACAGGGTCCAAGACATTCAGTACTTC

V: TRBV4-3
J: TRBJ2-7
D: .
size: few
CDR3: CASSQAARETGEQYF
DNA: TGCGCCAGCAGCCAAGCAGCCAGGGAAACGGGCGAGCAGTACTTC

V: TRBV4-1
J: TRBJ2-7
D: .
size: many
CDR3: CASSQDPRGGYEQYF
DNA: TGCGCCAGCAGCCAAGATCCCAGGGGCGGGTACGAGCAGTACTTC

V: TRBV5-1
J: TRBJ2-1
D: .
size: .
CDR3: CASSLGQVLDSKSSYNEQFF
DNA: TGCGCCAGCAGCTTGGGACAGGTGCTCGATTCTAAAAGCTCCTACAATGAGCAGTTCTTC

V: TRBV5-1
J: TRBJ2-5
D: TRBD2
size: few
CDR3: CASSLGYGTSGRFQSETQYF
DNA: TGCGCCAGCAGCTTGGGGTACGGGACTAGCGGGAGATTTCAGTCGGAGACCCAGTACTTC

V: TRBV3-1
J: TRBJ2-1
D: TRBD2
size: few
CDR3: CASSQPAGQRGTSSYNEQFF
DNA: TGTGCCAGCAGCCAGCCCGCGGGGCAGCGGGGGACTAGCTCCTACAATGAGCAGTTCTTC

V: TRBV4-1
J: TRBJ2-2
D: TRBD1
size: few
CDR3: CASSQEGQGAAGELFF
DNA: TGCGCCAGCAGCCAAGAAGGGCAGGGGGCCGCCGGGGAGCTGTTTTTT

V: TRBV12-3/TRBV12-4
J: TRBJ1-1
D: .
size: many
CDR3: CASRLEGGTEAFF
DNA: TGTGCCAGCAGGCTCGAGGGGGGCACTGAAGCTTTCTTT

V: TRBV20-1
J: TRBJ2-1
D: .
size: few
CDR3: CSARTGGFNEQFF
DNA: TGCAGTGCTAGAACGGGCGGCTTCAATGAGCAGTTCTTC

V: TRBV6-5
J: TRBJ2-1
D: TRBD2
size: many
CDR3: CASSYGTSGNEQFF
DNA: TGTGCCAGCAGTTACGGGACTAGCGGCAATGAGCAGTTCTTC

V: TRBV4-2
J: TRBJ2-1
D: .
size: .
CDR3: CASSQDRAELFF
DNA: TGTGCCAGCAGCCAAGATCGAGCGGAGCTGTTCTTC

V: TRBV4-1
J: TRBJ2-4
D: TRBD2
size: .
CDR3: CASSQDLESGANIQYF
DNA: TGCGCCAGCAGCCAAGATCTGGAAAGCGGGGCGAACATTCAGTACTTC

V: TRBV4-3
J: TRBJ2-1
D: TRBD2
size: few
CDR3: CASSQDHSGRAPGEQFF
DNA: TGCGCCAGCAGCCAAGATCATAGCGGGAGGGCCCCGGGAGAGCAGTTCTTC

V: TRBV7-9
J: TRBJ2-3
D: TRBD1
size: .
CDR3: CASRVRGNSDPQYF
DNA: TGTGCCAGCAGGGTCAGGGGGAATTCAGATCCGCAGTATTTT

V: TRBV29-1
J: TRBJ2-1
D: .
size: .
CDR3: CSVWDGMGNEQFF
DNA: TGCAGCGTCTGGGACGGAATGGGCAATGAGCAGTTCTTC

V: TRBV5-1
J: TRBJ2-1
D: .
size: .
CDR3: CASSLLVRGGRSYNEQFF
DNA: TGCGCCAGCAGCTTGTTGGTTAGGGGGGGCCGCTCCTACAATGAGCAGTTCTTC

V: TRBV5-1
J: TRBJ2-1
D: .
size: .
CDR3: CASSLIVGLEQFF
DNA: TGCGCCAGCAGCTTGATCGTGGGGCTTGAGCAGTTCTTC

V: TRBV3-1
J: TRBJ2-7
D: TRBD1
size: few
CDR3: CASSQLDRGREQYF
DNA: TGTGCCAGCAGCCAATTGGACAGGGGCCGCGAGCAGTACTTC

V: TRBV5-6
J: TRBJ2-4
D: .
size: few
CDR3: CASSSDRIQGAKNIQYF
DNA: TGTGCCAGCAGCTCGGACCGTATTCAAGGGGCCAAAAACATTCAGTACTTC

V: TRBV29-1
J: TRBJ1-1
D: TRBD1
size: few
CDR3: CSVVIQGARTEAFF
DNA: TGCAGCGTGGTAATACAGGGGGCGCGCACTGAAGCTTTCTTT

V: TRBV15
J: TRBJ2-1
D: .
size: .
CDR3: CVTSRATSIYEQFF
DNA: TGTGTCACCAGCAGGGCGACTAGTATCTATGAGCAGTTCTTC

V: TRBV18
J: TRBJ2-7
D: TRBD2
size: .
CDR3: CTSSPTGTSTSYEQYF
DNA: TGTACCAGCTCACCCACCGGGACTAGCACCTCCTACGAGCAGTACTTC

V: TRBV12-3/TRBV12-4
J: TRBJ2-7
D: TRBD2
size: .
CDR3: CASSSGLAGSYGQYF
DNA: TGTGCCAGCAGTTCCGGACTAGCGGGCTCCTACGGGCAGTACTTC

V: TRBV7-9
J: TRBJ2-1
D: TRBD1
size: few
CDR3: CASRSPTSGQGNNEQFF
DNA: TGTGCCAGCAGGTCCCCCACCTCGGGACAGGGCAACAATGAGCAGTTCTTC

V: TRBV12-3/TRBV12-4
J: TRBJ1-2
D: .
size: few
CDR3: CASSLGWPGRRANYGYTF
DNA: TGTGCCAGCAGTTTGGGTTGGCCAGGGAGGCGGGCTAACTATGGCTACACCTTC

V: TRBV7-2
J: TRBJ1-2
D: TRBD1
size: few
CDR3: CASSLHPGQGADGYTF
DNA: TGTGCCAGCAGCTTGCATCCGGGACAGGGGGCGGATGGCTACACCTTC

V: TRBV20-1
J: TRBJ1-2
D: TRBD1
size: .
CDR3: CSAPGGRVGYTF
DNA: TGCAGTGCTCCAGGGGGGCGAGTAGGCTACACCTTC

V: TRBV12-3/TRBV12-4
J: TRBJ2-5
D: .
size: many
CDR3: CASSLFSGKETQYF
DNA: TGTGCCAGCAGTTTATTCTCTGGTAAAGAGACCCAGTACTTC

V: TRBV7-3
J: TRBJ1-1
D: .
size: .
CDR3: CASSLGAGERNTEAFF
DNA: TGTGCCAGCAGCTTAGGGGCAGGGGAGAGGAACACTGAAGCTTTCTTT